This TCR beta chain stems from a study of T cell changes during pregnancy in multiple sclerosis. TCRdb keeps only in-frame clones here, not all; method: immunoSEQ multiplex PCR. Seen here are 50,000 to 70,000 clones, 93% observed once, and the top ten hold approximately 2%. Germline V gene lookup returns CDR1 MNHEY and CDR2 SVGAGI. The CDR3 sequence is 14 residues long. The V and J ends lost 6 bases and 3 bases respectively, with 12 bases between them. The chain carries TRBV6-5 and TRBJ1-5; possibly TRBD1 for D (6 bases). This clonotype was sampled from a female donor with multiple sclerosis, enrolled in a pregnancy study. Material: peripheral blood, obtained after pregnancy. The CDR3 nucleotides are TGTGCCAGCAGCAGACAGGCGTCCAATCAGCCCCAGCATTTT. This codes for CASSRQASNQPQHF.